A single sample is the source of the 11 T cell receptor beta chains below, sequenced in a study of cytomegalovirus exposure and HLA in healthy donors. The PCR used 60 Vbeta and 13 Jbeta primers. Assay: immunoSEQ multiplex PCR; the TCRdb copy retains only in-frame clones and omits some. This sample has under 200,000 clones; roughly 80% occur once, and the top ten carry more than 7%. Sequenced sample: PBMCs. The receptors come from a male donor in good health and CMV-seropositive.

CDR3 amino acids: CASSSVGQGVYEQYF. The CDR3 DNA reads as TGTGCCAGCAGCTCCGTTGGACAGGGGGTCTACGAGCAGTACTTC. This chain joins TRBV7-2 and TRBJ2-7; 10 bases are shared with TRBD1. This CDR3 contains 15 residues. Germline V gene lookup returns CDR1 SGHTA and CDR2 FQGNSA. Trimming took 4 bases from V and 3 from J; bases not matched to a gene: 6.

The chain recombines TRBV13 with TRBJ2-1; 9 positions agree with TRBD1. Per the germline V gene, CDR1 is PRHDT and CDR2 is FYEKMQ (reference sequence). This CDR3 contains 21 residues. Trimming at V came to 0 bases and at J to 4 bases, leaving 19 bases not matched to a gene. The CDR3 DNA reads as TGTGCCAGCAGCTTAGGCCAAAGAACAGGGGGCGCTGGGTTTCTTTACAATGAGCAGTTCTTC. It codes for CASSLGQRTGGAGFLYNEQFF.

The chain joins TRBV19 to TRBJ2-2; 14 bases are shared with TRBD2. From germline, CDR1 is LNHDA and CDR2 SQIVND (reference sequence). V lost 4 bases to trimming and J lost 2 bases; unmatched junction nucleotides: 12. The length of the CDR3 is 20 residues. DNA of the CDR3: TGTGCCAGTAGTACCTCTCTCGGGACTAGCGGGAGTTTCAACACCGGGGAGCTGTTTTTT. This codes for CASSTSLGTSGSFNTGELFF. Together with reference TRBV19 and TRBJ2-2, the CDR3 gives the full variable domain: DGGITQSPKYLFRKEGQNVTLSCEQNLNHDAMYWYRQDPGQGLRLIYYSQIVNDFQKGDIAEGYSVSREKKESFPLTVTSAQKNPTAFYLCASSTSLGTSGSFNTGELFFGEGSRLTVL.

This chain links TRBV19 with TRBJ1-1, with D tentatively TRBD1 (6 bases). V lost 6 bases, J lost 4 bases, and 21 bases lay in between. Per the germline V gene, CDR1 is LNHDA and CDR2 is SQIVND (reference sequence). The CDR3 loop spans 16 amino acids. In nucleotides, the CDR3 is TGTGCCAGTAGACAGACAGAACAGGGACCTTTCACTGAAGCTTTCTTT. The encoded protein is CASRQTEQGPFTEAFF.

On this clone: The junction and the germline gene differ at one end; a read error may be behind it. The J gene is TRBJ2-7, the V gene TRBV30; possible D gene TRBD1, 5 bases. From germline, CDR1 is GTSNPN and CDR2 SVGIG (reference sequence). The CDR3 is 11 amino acids. The CDR3: CAWSDHGHSSF. The CDR3 nucleotides are TGTGCCTGGAGTGACCATGGACACAGCTCCTTC.

The table lists this clone with a few counts. J is TRBJ2-5 and V is TRBV27; 13 bases are shared with TRBD2. The end of the DNA aligns better with TRBJ2-7, so the J call may be wrong. The germline CDR1 and CDR2 sequences are MNHEY and SMNVEV (reference sequence). CDR3 length: 15 amino acids. DNA for the CDR3: TGTGCCAGCAGTGGGACTAGCGGGAATGAGGTCGAGCAGTACTTC. Translated, it gives CASSGTSGNEVEQYF.

The genes are TRBV7-2 and TRBJ2-2, with D perhaps TRBD1 (5 bases). With 10 bases removed from V and 6 bases from J, the gap between germline ends came to 12 bases. CDR3 length: 12 residues. Germline-derived CDR1 and CDR2 are SGHTA and FQGNSA. CDR3 in amino acids: CATGRVAGELFF. DNA for the CDR3: TGTGCCACCGGCAGGGTTGCCGGGGAGCTGTTTTTT.

The chain couples TRBV19 to TRBJ1-5, with 10 bases identical to TRBD1. Germline V gene lookup returns CDR1 LNHDA and CDR2 SQIVND (reference sequence). With 5 bases clipped from V and 5 bases from J, the junction kept 3 bases outside the gene matches. There are 14 residues in the CDR3. The CDR3 loop is CASSVDRGHQPQHF. CDR3 sequence (DNA): TGTGCCAGTAGTGTTGACAGGGGGCATCAGCCCCAGCATTTT.

This clone was seen once. The gene calls are TRBV27 and TRBJ1-1; unclear D gene. With 5 bases removed from V and 5 bases from J, the gap between germline ends came to 15 bases. The CDR3 contains 14 residues. Germline CDR1 MNHEY, CDR2 SMNVEV (reference sequence). CDR3 sequence (DNA): TGTGCCAGCAGTCTAGGTTCCTATAGAACTGAAGCTTTCTTT. It is translated as CASSLGSYRTEAFF.

The chain's CDR3 is CASSPLGASEQYF. For the CDR3, the DNA is TGCGCCAGCAGCCCCCTCGGAGCGTCCGAGCAGTACTTC. This chain links TRBV10-1 with TRBJ2-7, with D hard to call. The CDR3 runs to 13 residues. CDR1 and CDR2 (germline): WNHNN, SYGVQD (reference sequence). The germline V and J ends were trimmed by 6 bases and 6 bases, with 15 bases remaining between them.

The chain is built from TRBV7-2 and TRBJ2-7, with D possibly TRBD1 on 5 matching bases. The V gene's germline CDR1 is SGHTA and CDR2 FQGNSA. The germline V and J ends were trimmed by 3 bases and 5 bases, with 11 bases remaining between them. This CDR3 is built from 13 residues. CDR3 residues: CASSLGWGDEQYF. For the CDR3, the DNA is TGTGCCAGCAGCTTGGGGTGGGGCGACGAGCAGTACTTC.